Presented here are 20 T cell receptor beta chains from one specimen sequenced in a study of blood T cell repertoires in COVID-19. TCRdb keeps only in-frame clones here, not all; method: immunoSEQ multiplex PCR. This sample carries fewer than 350,000 clones, approximately 90% of them seen once, and the ten largest clones take over 6%. Sequencing used PBMCs or T cells enriched from blood (not recorded which). The source of these receptors is a woman between 35 and 50 years old who had recovered from COVID-19.

V gene TRBV3-1 (or the pseudogene TRBV3-2) combines with J gene TRBJ2-5; a weak D match, TRBD1 (6 bases). The CDR3 spans 18 residues. V shed 1 base and J shed 5 bases, with 23 bases lying between them. CDR1 LGHDT and CDR2 YNNKEL come from the germline V gene (reference sequence). CDR3 coding DNA: TGTGCCAGCAGCCAAGGCCACGCGGACAGTTGGGATTCGGAGACCCAGTACTTC. Its translation is CASSQGHADSWDSETQYF.

The V gene is TRBV2, the J gene TRBJ2-4, with unresolved D. Germline V gives CDR1 SNHLY, CDR2 FYNNEI. The length of the CDR3 is 15 residues. V was trimmed by 7 bases and J by 6 bases, leaving 19 bases between them. The CDR3: CASKAHGVDINIQYF. The CDR3 coding sequence is TGTGCCAGCAAAGCACACGGAGTTGATATAAACATTCAGTACTTC.

The chain links TRBV20-1 to TRBJ2-7; 7 bases line up with TRBD1. The CDR3 length is 12 residues. V gave up 6 bases and J gave up 4 bases; unmatched junction bases: 6. The germline gives CDR1 DFQATT, CDR2 SNEGSKA (reference sequence). CDR3 sequence reads: CSASTGVYEQYF. The CDR3 DNA reads as TGCAGTGCAAGTACAGGGGTGTACGAGCAGTACTTC.

This clone turned up a few times. The V gene is TRBV6-5, the J gene TRBJ2-7, with D perhaps TRBD1 (5 bases). The V end was cut by 8 bases, the J end by 2 bases, with 7 bases between. CDR1 and CDR2 (germline): MNHEY, SVGAGI. CDR3 length: 11 amino acids. The CDR3 here is CASSRAYEQYF. In nucleotides, the CDR3 is TGTGCCAGCTCCAGGGCCTACGAGCAGTACTTC.

The chain joins TRBV28 to TRBJ2-3; maybe TRBD2 (5 bases). The germline V and J ends were trimmed by 4 bases and 0 bases, with 11 bases remaining between them. The CDR3 contains 15 residues. Germline CDR1 reads MDHEN; CDR2 reads SYDVKM. DNA of the CDR3: TGTGCCAGCAGTTCCCCACTAGTTAGCACAGATACGCAGTATTTT. Translating gives CASSSPLVSTDTQYF.

V gene TRBV28 combines with J gene TRBJ1-4; D possibly corresponds to TRBD1 (6 bases). This CDR3 spans 14 amino acids. Trimming removed 7 bases from V and 7 bases from J, with 16 bases in between. The germline gives CDR1 MDHEN, CDR2 SYDVKM. The CDR3 here is CASTLGGGSEKLFF. The CDR3 region has the DNA TGTGCCAGCACCTTGGGCGGGGGCAGTGAAAAACTGTTTTTT.

This clone appeared once. This chain links TRBV15 with TRBJ2-1; maybe TRBD2 (5 bases). Trimming took 0 bases from V and 8 from J, leaving 8 bases between them. The germline gives CDR1 LNHNV, CDR2 YYDKDF (reference sequence). CDR3 length: 13 residues. The DNA for the CDR3 is TGTGCCACCAGCAGAGATCAGAGGGATGAGCAGTTCTTC. Its translation is CATSRDQRDEQFF.

The chain recombines TRBV27 with TRBJ2-4, with 7 bases matching TRBD2. V was pared by 2 bases and J by 7 bases, with 11 bases of the junction left unmatched. CDR1 and CDR2 from the germline V gene are MNHEY and SMNVEV (reference sequence). This CDR3 is built from 16 residues. For the CDR3, the DNA is TGTGCCAGCAGTTTAAGGTCGTTGGCTAGCGGTAACATTCAGTACTTC. This codes for CASSLRSLASGNIQYF.

The V gene is TRBV6-5, the J gene TRBJ1-5, with D possibly TRBD1 on 6 matching bases. The CDR3 runs to 14 residues. Deletions cut 6 bases from V and 5 bases from J, with 14 bases between. Germline-derived CDR1 and CDR2 are MNHEY and SVGAGI. The DNA for the CDR3 is TGTGCCAGCAGCCAAAGGGGGGGGGATCAGCCCCAGCATTTT. Translation gives CASSQRGGDQPQHF.

The rearrangement uses TRBV5-1 and TRBJ1-1; maybe TRBD1 (5 bases). Germline CDR1 SGHRS, CDR2 YFSETQ. The CDR3 loop spans 16 amino acids. Trimming removed 3 bases from V and 1 base from J, with 16 bases in between. The chain's CDR3 is CASSSAIRQSNTEAFF. CDR3 in DNA: TGCGCCAGCAGCTCGGCTATTCGACAGTCGAACACTGAAGCTTTCTTT.

The chain couples TRBV3-1 (or the pseudogene TRBV3-2) to TRBJ2-7; a weak D match, TRBD1 (6 bases). Per germline, CDR1 LGHDT and CDR2 YNNKEL (reference sequence). The V end was cut by 4 bases, the J end by 3 bases, with 25 bases between. CDR3 length equals 18 residues. The CDR3 nucleotides are TGTGCCAGCAGCCCCCCGGACCTATGGGGGCGCGGGTTCTACGAGCAGTACTTC. This translates into CASSPPDLWGRGFYEQYF.

This chain links TRBV7-2 with TRBJ2-5; TRBD2 matches 7 bases. This CDR3 spans 14 amino acids. Germline V gene data show CDR1 as SGHTA and CDR2 as FQGNSA. J lost 5 bases, V lost 5 bases, and 8 bases had no gene match. CDR3 sequence: CASSLGGGAETQYF. In nucleotides, the CDR3 is TGTGCCAGCAGCCTGGGGGGGGGAGCGGAGACCCAGTACTTC.

The gene calls are TRBV18 and TRBJ1-4; D ambiguous. Germline CDR1 reads KGHSH; CDR2 reads LQKENI. V lost 3 bases to trimming and J lost 0 bases, with 14 bases between them. This CDR3 spans 17 amino acids. The CDR3 bases are TGTGCCAGCTCACCCGATCTTTCAGTCGCAACTAATGAAAAACTGTTTTTT. Protein product: CASSPDLSVATNEKLFF.

The rearrangement joins TRBV5-1 to TRBJ2-7; D might be TRBD1 (6 bases). This CDR3 has 11 residues. The germline CDR1 and CDR2 sequences are SGHRS and YFSETQ. With 4 bases removed from V and 10 bases from J, the gap between germline ends came to 12 bases. CDR3 bases: TGCGCCAGCAGCCTGGACAGTGCCCAGTACTTC. It translates to CASSLDSAQYF.

V is TRBV18 and J is TRBJ2-3, with D possibly matching TRBD1 (5 bases). Trimming removed 0 bases from V and 3 bases from J, with 7 bases in between. CDR3 length: 14 amino acids. Germline V gene sequence: CDR1 KGHSH, CDR2 LQKENI. The CDR3 region has the DNA TGTGCCAGCTCACCACCGTCAGGGACAGATACGCAGTATTTT. As protein: CASSPPSGTDTQYF.

The rearrangement joins TRBV7-2 to TRBJ2-7; D is possibly TRBD2 (6 bases). The germline V gene encodes CDR1 SGHTA and CDR2 FQGNSA. V was clipped by 3 bases and J by 8 bases, with 11 bases between them. CDR3 size: 12 residues. CDR3 residues: CASSFQAGKQYF. The CDR3 nucleotides are TGTGCCAGCAGCTTCCAGGCGGGAAAGCAGTACTTC.

This chain uses TRBV11-3 with TRBJ2-1; 11 bases fit TRBD2. This CDR3 spans 16 amino acids. Germline-derived CDR1 and CDR2 are SGHNT and YENEEA. Trimming removed 6 bases from V and 4 bases from J; junction bases left unmatched: 8. CDR3 region: CASSPSGTSGYNEQFF. The CDR3 region has the DNA TGTGCCAGCAGTCCCTCCGGGACTAGCGGTTACAATGAGCAGTTCTTC.

The chain combines TRBV3-1 (or the pseudogene TRBV3-2) with TRBJ1-1; 7 nucleotides align to TRBD1. CDR3 length equals 13 residues. Germline V lookup: CDR1 LGHDT, CDR2 YNNKEL (reference sequence). Trimming took 0 bases from V and 8 from J; bases not matched to a gene: 3. This CDR3 is CASSQDPRGEAFF. CDR3 sequence (DNA): TGTGCCAGCAGCCAAGATCCCAGGGGGGAAGCTTTCTTT.

This clone came up once. V usage is TRBV5-1 and J usage is TRBJ1-4, with D perhaps TRBD1 (5 bases). Between the trimmed V and J ends, which lost 0 bases and 3 bases, there was a span of 9 bases. In germline, CDR1 is SGHRS, CDR2 YFSETQ. This CDR3 contains 15 residues. Here the CDR3 reads CASSLATGPNEKLFF. The CDR3 DNA reads as TGCGCCAGCAGCTTGGCCACAGGTCCTAATGAAAAACTGTTTTTT.

V is TRBV7-2 and J is TRBJ1-1; 7 nucleotides align to TRBD1. The CDR3 length is 15 residues. Per the germline V gene, CDR1 is SGHTA and CDR2 is FQGNSA. The junction had 6 bases not matched to a gene; V was cut back by 5 bases and J by 0 bases. CDR3 region: CASSARQGLNTEAFF. CDR3 DNA: TGTGCCAGCAGCGCCCGACAGGGACTGAACACTGAAGCTTTCTTT.